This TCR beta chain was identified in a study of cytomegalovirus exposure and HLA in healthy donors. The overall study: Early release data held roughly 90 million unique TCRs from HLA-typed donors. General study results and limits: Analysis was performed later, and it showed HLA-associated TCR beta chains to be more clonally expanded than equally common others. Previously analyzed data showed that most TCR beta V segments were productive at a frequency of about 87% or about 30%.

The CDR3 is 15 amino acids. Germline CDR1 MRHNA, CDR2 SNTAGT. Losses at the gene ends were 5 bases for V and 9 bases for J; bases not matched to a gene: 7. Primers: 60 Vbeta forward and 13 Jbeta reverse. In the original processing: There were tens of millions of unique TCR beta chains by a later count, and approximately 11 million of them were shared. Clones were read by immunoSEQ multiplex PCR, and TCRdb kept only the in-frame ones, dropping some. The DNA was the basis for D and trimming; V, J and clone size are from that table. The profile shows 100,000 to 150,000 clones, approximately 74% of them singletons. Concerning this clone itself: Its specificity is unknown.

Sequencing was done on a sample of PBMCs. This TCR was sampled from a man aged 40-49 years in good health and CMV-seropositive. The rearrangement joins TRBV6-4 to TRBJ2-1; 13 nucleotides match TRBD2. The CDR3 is CASSPGTSGIGEQFF. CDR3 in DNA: TGTGCCAGCAGTCCCGGGACTAGCGGGATCGGTGAGCAGTTCTTC.